This entry lists 15 T cell receptor beta chains sequenced from one sample in a study of shared clonotypes between healthy human individuals. CD8 cells regarded as naive lacked CD45RO, were positively chosen for CCR7, and omitted terminally differentiated effector memory CD45RA+ cells. The data were produced by immunoSEQ multiplex PCR, yet TCRdb's version contains in-frame clones alone and is incomplete. The data show some 2 million clones, roughly 95% seen once. The sample was naive CD8+ T cells sorted from blood. Receptors originate from a young man in good health.

The chain couples TRBV5-4 to TRBJ2-2; D is ambiguous. V dropped 0 bases and J dropped 4 bases, with 13 bases sitting between them. The CDR3 extends over 16 amino acids. Germline V gene sequence: CDR1 SGHNT, CDR2 YYREEE (reference sequence). The CDR3 sequence: CASSLAVGKSTGELFF. DNA of the CDR3: TGTGCCAGCAGCTTGGCCGTTGGGAAGAGCACCGGGGAGCTGTTTTTT.

The chain uses TRBV7-9 and TRBJ1-2, with TRBD1 as a possible D gene (6 bases). V lost 5 bases and J lost 5, with 18 bases in between. The CDR3 has 15 amino acids. From germline, CDR1 is SEHNR and CDR2 FQNEAQ (reference sequence). CDR3 sequence (DNA): TGTGCCAGCAGCCCAAGGGACACCTTTTCTTATGGCTACACCTTC. As protein: CASSPRDTFSYGYTF.

On this clone: The same CDR3 can be traced to other DNA sequences in this sample. The rearrangement joins TRBV7-9 to TRBJ1-6; D unclear. Germline values: CDR1 SEHNR, CDR2 FQNEAQ (reference sequence). This CDR3 contains 12 residues. Trimming stripped 1 base from V and 9 bases from J, with 4 bases between. This CDR3 is CASSLDGSPLHF. CDR3 nucleotide sequence: TGTGCCAGCAGCTTAGATGGTTCACCCCTCCACTTT.

This clone has a single count. This chain joins TRBV28 and TRBJ2-1, with TRBD1 matching over 8 bases. The CDR3 is 15 residues long. CDR1 and CDR2 (germline): MDHEN, SYDVKM. V lost 8 bases to trimming and J lost 3 bases; unmatched junction nucleotides: 9. Here the CDR3 reads CASAAGTGLYNEQFF. The CDR3 DNA is TGTGCCAGCGCGGCCGGGACAGGCCTCTACAATGAGCAGTTCTTC. Based on the CDR3 plus reference TRBV28 and TRBJ2-1, the full variable domain is DVKVTQSSRYLVKRTGEKVFLECVQDMDHENMFWYRQDPGLGLRLIYFSYDVKMKEKGDIPEGYSVSREKKERFSLILESASTNQTSMYLCASAAGTGLYNEQFFGPGTRLTVL.

This chain uses TRBV7-9 with TRBJ2-7, with a weak D call TRBD1 (6 bases). Germline V gene lookup returns CDR1 SEHNR and CDR2 FQNEAQ (reference sequence). The CDR3 runs to 13 residues. V gave up 5 bases and J gave up 6 bases, with 14 bases separating them. The CDR3 protein is CASSTGTRGEQYF. Written as DNA, the CDR3 is TGTGCCAGCAGCACCGGGACCAGGGGCGAGCAGTACTTC.

CDR3 region: CAWSVGDSKNEQFF. The DNA for the CDR3 is TGTGCCTGGAGTGTCGGGGACTCGAAGAATGAGCAGTTCTTC. The V gene is TRBV30, the J gene TRBJ2-1, with D maybe TRBD2 (6 bases). CDR1 and CDR2 (germline): GTSNPN, SVGIG (reference sequence). The CDR3 spans 14 residues. The V gene lost 0 bases and the J gene lost 7 bases, with 13 bases spanning the gap.

With regard to this clone: The sample carries other DNA sequences with the same CDR3. The rearrangement links TRBV27 to TRBJ1-1; D uncertain. V was shortened by 0 bases and J by 2 bases, with 7 bases between the two germline ends. The germline V gene has CDR1 MNHEY and CDR2 SMNVEV (reference sequence). This CDR3 spans 14 amino acids. CDR3 DNA: TGTGCCAGCAGTTTATCCGACGCTAACACTGAAGCTTTCTTT. Translating gives CASSLSDANTEAFF.

The V call is TRBV27, the J call TRBJ2-7; 10 bases are shared with TRBD1. CDR1 MNHEY and CDR2 SMNVEV come from the germline V gene (reference sequence). The trim removed 3 bases at V and 6 bases at J, leaving 2 bases unmatched. CDR3 length equals 13 residues. The CDR3 spells CASSFDRGPEQYF. The CDR3 DNA is TGTGCCAGCAGTTTCGACAGGGGGCCCGAGCAGTACTTC.

This chain connects TRBV9 to TRBJ1-4; no clear D gene. CDR1 is SGDLS, CDR2 YYNGEE, per germline. This CDR3 region has 14 residues. Trimming cost V 4 bases and J 1 base, with 8 bases left between them. The CDR3 region is CASSFDGTNEKLFF. Here the CDR3 DNA reads TGTGCCAGCAGCTTTGATGGAACTAATGAAAAACTGTTTTTT.

The chain is built from TRBV6-5 and TRBJ2-7; tentatively, D is TRBD1 or TRBD2 (5 bases each). Germline-derived CDR1 and CDR2 are MNHEY and SVGAGI. V shed 0 bases and J shed 2 bases, with 11 bases lying between them. The CDR3 runs 15 residues. Written as DNA, the CDR3 is TGTGCCAGCAGTTACTCGAGGGACGGACCCTACGAGCAGTACTTC. Its translation: CASSYSRDGPYEQYF.

The chain carries TRBV4-1 and TRBJ2-7, with D perhaps TRBD2 (6 bases). Germline V gene data show CDR1 as MGHRA and CDR2 as YSYEKL. V was trimmed by 5 bases and J by 3 bases, leaving 14 bases between them. CDR3 length: 14 residues. The CDR3 DNA reads as TGCGCCAGCAGCAATCATCGGGGGAGCTACGAGCAGTACTTC. As protein: CASSNHRGSYEQYF.

As DNA, the CDR3 is TGTGCCAGCAGCTATGAAGGGGGCTCCTACAATGAGCAGTTCTTC. It translates to CASSYEGGSYNEQFF. The chain couples TRBV7-2 to TRBJ2-1, with D possibly matching TRBD1 (6 bases). The CDR3 has 15 residues. V shed 4 bases and J shed 0 bases, with 10 bases lying between them. Germline V gives CDR1 SGHTA, CDR2 FQGNSA.

The chain has TRBV10-1 and TRBJ2-3; 8 bases map to TRBD2. The V gene's germline CDR1 is WNHNN and CDR2 SYGVQD (reference sequence). This CDR3 region has 16 residues. V was clipped by 3 bases and J by 4 bases; unmatched bases: 9. The CDR3 is CASSDPGGMFADTQYF. The CDR3 DNA follows: TGCGCCAGCAGTGATCCGGGGGGGATGTTTGCAGATACGCAGTATTTT.

A note on this clone: One junction end disagrees with the germline gene, perhaps due to a read error. This sample includes further DNA sequences coding for the same CDR3. The CDR3 DNA sequence: TGTGCCAGCAGCTTGCGGGGGAACACCGGGGAGCTGTTTTTC. Translated: CASSLRGNTGELFF. The chain links TRBV7-3 to TRBJ2-2; 7 bases are shared with TRBD2. Germline CDR1 SGHTA, CDR2 FQGTGA. This CDR3 has 14 residues. The full variable domain, its missing parts supplied by reference TRBV7-3 and TRBJ2-2, is GAGVSQTPSNKVTEKGKYVELRCDPISGHTALYWYRQSLGQGPEFLIYFQGTGAADDSGLPNDRFFAVRPEGSVSTLKIQRTERGDSAVYLCASSLRGNTGELFFGEGSRLTVL.

The chain recombines TRBV7-6 with TRBJ2-5, with TRBD1 identical over 11 bases. CDR3 length: 15 amino acids. The junction had 3 bases not matched to a gene; V was cut back by 1 base and J by 5 bases. Germline V gives CDR1 SGHVS, CDR2 FNYEAQ. The CDR3 is CASSLGGDRGETQYF. In DNA form, the CDR3 reads TGTGCCAGCAGCTTAGGTGGGGACAGGGGGGAGACCCAGTACTTC.